This T cell receptor beta chain is drawn from a study of cytomegalovirus exposure and HLA in healthy donors. Study in general: There were roughly 110 million unique TCR beta sequences, drawn from approximately 180 million T cells, in an earlier analysis.

Study observations and caveats: HLA restriction was apparent for most CMV-associated TCR beta chains in a later analysis. An analysis done earlier found most TCR beta V segments productive about 87% or about 30% of the time.

Regarding donors, all were healthy bone marrow donors. Germline V gene sequence: CDR1 MNHEY, CDR2 SVGAGI. The CDR3 consists of 15 residues. The V gene end was trimmed by 2 bases and the J gene end by 8 bases; junction bases not matched to a gene: 5. The PCR made use of 60 Vbeta and 13 Jbeta primers. Repertoires were generated with immunoSEQ multiplex PCR, while TCRdb's copy carries only in-frame clones and drops some. The table includes roughly 97,000 clones, 60% to 80% detected once. As for this clone: Its antigen is currently unknown.

This receptor was obtained from a man aged 55 to 70 in good health and CMV-seropositive. Sequenced: PBMCs. This rearrangement joins TRBV6-5 to TRBJ1-4, with TRBD1 matching 10 bases. In nucleotides, the CDR3 is TGTGCCAGCAGTTACCCGGACAGGGGGGGGGAAAAACTGTTTTTT. Its translation: CASSYPDRGGEKLFF.